Ten or more counts support the clone carrying this TCR beta chain. Antigen specificity is unknown. The data are from a study of early T cells in non-severe SARS-CoV-2 infection. Study overall: Sequenced material consisted of bulk RNA (from unsorted whole blood), and chains were unpaired. Broader study findings: Lookups in VDJdb leaned toward anti-spike CD8 responses and missed private and CD4 specificities.

Per germline, CDR1 SGDLS and CDR2 YYNGEE. CDR3 length equals 15 residues. Trimming at V came to 4 bases and at J to 0 bases, leaving 4 bases not matched to a gene. Molecules of cDNA were individually given unique molecular identifiers that were attached to them. Via MiXCR, TCRdb re-called the 5' RACE reads, giving one row per CDR3 protein. In the table there are more than 20,000 distinct CDR3 sequences, around 5.4% of which are singletons. The clonotype was recovered from an adult who was a healthcare worker with PCR-confirmed SARS-CoV-2 infection or an uninfected control (not recorded which). The sequenced sample was whole blood. The chain has TRBV9 and TRBJ1-5; 7 bases fit TRBD1. The CDR3 loop reads CASSQGGGSNQPQHF. CDR3 bases: TGTGCCAGCAGCCAGGGGGGAGGTAGCAATCAGCCCCAGCATTTT.